This T cell receptor beta chain was recovered during a study of technical replicates of blood from a handful of donors. The V gene's germline CDR1 is SGHAT and CDR2 FQDESV (reference sequence). The CDR3 is 14 amino acids. J was trimmed by 8 bases and V by 5 bases; bases with no gene match: 8. TCRdb keeps only in-frame clones here, not all; method: immunoSEQ multiplex PCR. The sample has tens of thousands of clones, about 92% seen once. The V gene is TRBV11-1, the J gene TRBJ1-2; 10 nucleotides line up with TRBD1. The origin of this receptor is a human donor in good health. Sequenced material: T cells isolated from PBMCs. CDR3 region: CASSATGTGEGYTF. The CDR3 coding sequence is TGTGCCAGCAGCGCCACCGGGACAGGGGAAGGCTACACCTTC.